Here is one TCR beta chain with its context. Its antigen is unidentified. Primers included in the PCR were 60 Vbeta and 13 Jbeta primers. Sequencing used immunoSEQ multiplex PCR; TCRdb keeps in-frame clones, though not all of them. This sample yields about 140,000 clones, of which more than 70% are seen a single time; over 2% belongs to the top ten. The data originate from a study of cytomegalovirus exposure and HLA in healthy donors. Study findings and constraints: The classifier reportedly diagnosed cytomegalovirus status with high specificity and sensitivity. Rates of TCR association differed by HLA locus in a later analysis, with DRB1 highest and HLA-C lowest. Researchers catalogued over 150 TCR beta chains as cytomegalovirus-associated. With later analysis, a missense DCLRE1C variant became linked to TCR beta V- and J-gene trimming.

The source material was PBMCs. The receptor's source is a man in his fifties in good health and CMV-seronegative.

The CDR3 protein is CASKYDRRADTQYF. Here the CDR3 DNA reads TGTGCCAGCAAATATGACCGCCGGGCAGATACGCAGTATTTT. The chain is built from TRBV2 and TRBJ2-3; D not certain. There are 14 residues in the CDR3. The germline V and J ends were trimmed by 7 bases and 4 bases, with 15 bases remaining between them. Per germline, CDR1 SNHLY and CDR2 FYNNEI.